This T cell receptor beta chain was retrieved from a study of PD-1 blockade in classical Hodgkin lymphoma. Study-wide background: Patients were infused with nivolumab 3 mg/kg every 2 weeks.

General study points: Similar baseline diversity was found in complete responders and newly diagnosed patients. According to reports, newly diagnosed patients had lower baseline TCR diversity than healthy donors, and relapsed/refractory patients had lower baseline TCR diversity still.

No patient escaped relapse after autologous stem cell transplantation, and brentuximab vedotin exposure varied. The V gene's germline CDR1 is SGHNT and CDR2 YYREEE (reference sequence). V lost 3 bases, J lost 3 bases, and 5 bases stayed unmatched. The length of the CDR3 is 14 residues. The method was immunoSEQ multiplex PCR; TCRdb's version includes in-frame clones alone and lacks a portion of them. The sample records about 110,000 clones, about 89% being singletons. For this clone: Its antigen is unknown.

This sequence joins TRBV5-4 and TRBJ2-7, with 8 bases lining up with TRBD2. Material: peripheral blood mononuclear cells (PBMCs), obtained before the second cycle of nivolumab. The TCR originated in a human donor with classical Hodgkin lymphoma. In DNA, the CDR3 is TGTGCCAGCAGCTCGGGACTAGACATCTACGAGCAGTACTTC. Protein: CASSSGLDIYEQYF.